Shown below are 26 T cell receptor beta chains from a single sample sequenced in a study of cytomegalovirus exposure and HLA in healthy donors (dated by TCRdb to about 2017). The library was built by means of the immunoSEQ multiplex PCR assay. The multiplex PCR relied on a mix of 60 forward primers for TCR Vbeta segments and 13 reverse primers for TCR Jbeta segments. TCRdb's version of the immuneACCESS table is confined to in-frame rearrangements and falls short of the full clone set. An unresolved V gene accounts for under half of the shortfall where checked; the remainder is of unknown origin. Within this sample are more than 110,000 clones, with approximately 84% of them counted one time only. Approximately 1.5% of the sample goes to the ten largest clones. Sequencing was performed on PBMCs. Receptors were obtained from a young man in good health and CMV-seropositive.

V gene TRBV2 combines with J gene TRBJ1-6; 8 nucleotides align to TRBD1. This CDR3 is built from 15 residues. Germline loops: CDR1 SNHLY, CDR2 FYNNEI. Losses at the gene ends were 10 bases for V and 9 bases for J; bases not matched to a gene: 14. DNA for the CDR3: TGTGCCATCCAGGGGGCCCCTAGTTTAGGTTCACCCCTCCACTTT. Translating gives CAIQGAPSLGSPLHF.

This clone was seen just once. Other DNA sequences in the sample encode the same CDR3. CDR3 bases: TGTGCCTGGAGTGTAGCGGGGGGCAGAGAGACCCAGTACTTC. This codes for CAWSVAGGRETQYF. The chain employs TRBV30 and TRBJ2-5, with TRBD2 matching 9 bases. There are 14 residues in the CDR3. J gave up 4 bases and V 0 bases, and 3 bases lay outside the gene matches. Looked up from germline, CDR1 is GTSNPN and CDR2 is SVGIG (reference sequence).

The J gene is TRBJ2-3, the V gene TRBV7-2; 9 bases are shared with TRBD2. CDR1 and CDR2 from the germline V gene are SGHTA and FQGNSA. Trimming at V came to 2 bases and at J to 2 bases, leaving 8 bases not matched to a gene. This CDR3 region has 17 residues. CDR3 protein: CASSLRVSGGFTDTQYF. DNA of the CDR3: TGTGCCAGCAGCTTACGCGTTAGCGGGGGCTTCACAGATACGCAGTATTTT. The whole variable domain, remainder taken from reference TRBV7-2 and TRBJ2-3, is GAGVSQSPSNKVTEKGKDVELRCDPISGHTALYWYRQSLGQGLEFLIYFQGNSAPDKSGLPSDRFSAERTGGSVSTLTIQRTQQEDSAVYLCASSLRVSGGFTDTQYFGPGTRLTVL.

Here the CDR3 reads CASSFPGLRQYYGYTF. In DNA form, the CDR3 reads TGTGCCAGCAGTTTCCCCGGCCTTCGACAGTACTATGGCTACACCTTC. The genes are TRBV6-6 and TRBJ1-2; maybe TRBD1 (5 bases). CDR1 MNHNY and CDR2 SVGAGI come from the germline V gene (reference sequence). This CDR3 is built from 16 residues. Trimming removed 4 bases at V and 3 bases at J, with 18 bases between.

The chain's CDR3 is CASSFRDRNNYGYTF. In DNA form, the CDR3 reads TGTGCCAGCAGCTTCCGGGACAGAAATAACTATGGCTACACCTTC. This chain uses TRBV5-4 with TRBJ1-2; 7 bases align to TRBD1. The junction had 5 bases not matched to a gene; V was cut back by 2 bases and J by 1 base. Germline CDR1 and CDR2: SGHNT and YYREEE (reference sequence). This CDR3 is built from 15 residues.

This clone was detected only a few times. The J gene is TRBJ1-1, the V gene TRBV6-5, with D unclear. Germline V gene lookup returns CDR1 MNHEY and CDR2 SVGAGI. The CDR3 spans 14 residues. The V end lost 5 bases, the J end lost 1 base, and 11 bases lay between the germline ends. CDR3 nucleotides: TGTGCCAGCAGTCCCCCCGGGTCGAACACTGAAGCTTTCTTT. It yields the protein CASSPPGSNTEAFF.

The CDR3 reads CASSPVQGYTGELFF. The CDR3 bases are TGTGCCAGCAGCCCGGTACAGGGATACACCGGGGAGCTGTTTTTT. J is TRBJ2-2 and V is TRBV7-9, with D possibly TRBD1 on 6 matching bases. Trimming took off 5 bases at V and 3 bases at J, with 13 bases between the two ends. The CDR3 has 15 residues. Germline lookup yields CDR1 SEHNR and CDR2 FQNEAQ (reference sequence).

The chain joins TRBV29-1 to TRBJ2-3, with 8 bases identical to TRBD2. V lost 6 bases and J lost 3; bases outside the gene matches: 8. CDR1 is SQVTM, CDR2 ANQGSEA, per germline. This CDR3 is 14 amino acids long. This chain's CDR3 is CSVAGGGPTDTQYF. DNA of the CDR3: TGCAGCGTGGCTGGCGGGGGGCCGACAGATACGCAGTATTTT.

CDR3 region: CASMGQNQETQYF. In DNA form, the CDR3 reads TGTGCCAGCATGGGACAGAACCAAGAGACCCAGTACTTC. The V call is TRBV2, the J call TRBJ2-5, with 7 nucleotides matching TRBD1. Germline trimming cut 7 bases from V and 0 bases from J; bases unmatched to any gene: 2. The CDR3 is 13 residues long. Germline V lookup: CDR1 SNHLY, CDR2 FYNNEI.

The chain recombines TRBV7-3 with TRBJ2-1, with TRBD1 matching over 7 bases. V lost 5 bases to trimming and J lost 3 bases; unmatched junction nucleotides: 7. Germline V CDR1 and CDR2: SGHTA, FQGTGA. CDR3 length: 15 amino acids. The CDR3 coding sequence is TGTGCCAGCAGCCGACAGACAGGGAGCTACAATGAGCAGTTCTTC. It codes for CASSRQTGSYNEQFF.

This chain links TRBV10-3 with TRBJ2-7; 7 nucleotides line up with TRBD1. This CDR3 comprises 12 residues. CDR1 ENHRY and CDR2 SYGVKD come from the germline V gene. The ends lost 11 bases at V and 0 bases at J; junction bases unmatched: 4. The CDR3 loop reads CAAQGSSYEQYF. In nucleotides, the CDR3 is TGTGCCGCACAGGGGAGCTCCTACGAGCAGTACTTC.

The chain recombines TRBV28 with TRBJ1-2; 7 bases are shared with TRBD1. CDR1 and CDR2 (germline): MDHEN, SYDVKM. This CDR3 has 15 residues. V shed 5 bases and J 4 bases; nucleotides not matched to a gene: 10. The CDR3 is CASSPGGGKAYGYTF. For the CDR3, the DNA is TGTGCCAGCAGTCCAGGGGGAGGAAAAGCCTATGGCTACACCTTC.

The chain joins TRBV15 to TRBJ1-1; D possibly corresponds to TRBD1 (5 bases). V was cut by 1 base and J by 1 base, with 16 bases left in between. The germline CDR1 and CDR2 sequences are LNHNV and YYDKDF (reference sequence). The CDR3 has 17 residues. For the CDR3, the DNA is TGTGCCACCAGCAGAGGGGACTGGGGGGTCGGGAACACTGAAGCTTTCTTT. Translated: CATSRGDWGVGNTEAFF.

The table lists this clone with a count of one. This chain links TRBV5-1 with TRBJ2-2, with D perhaps TRBD1 (6 bases). The CDR3 extends over 16 amino acids. Trimming removed 2 bases at V and 3 bases at J, with 14 bases between. Germline lookup yields CDR1 SGHRS and CDR2 YFSETQ. In nucleotides, the CDR3 is TGCGCCAGCAGCTTAAACCAGGACAGAGACACCGGGGAGCTGTTTTTT. The encoded protein is CASSLNQDRDTGELFF.

J is TRBJ2-7 and V is TRBV18; 10 bases match TRBD1. The CDR3 loop spans 15 amino acids. V lost 0 bases to trimming and J lost 5 bases; unmatched junction nucleotides: 4. CDR1 and CDR2 from the germline V gene are KGHSH and LQKENI. The CDR3 region is CASSPPTGGGHEQYF. Here the CDR3 DNA reads TGTGCCAGCTCACCACCGACAGGGGGCGGCCACGAGCAGTACTTC.

The V gene is TRBV2, the J gene TRBJ2-3; tentative D call: TRBD2 (5 bases). There are 14 residues in the CDR3. V was trimmed by 6 bases and J by 5 bases, leaving 15 bases between them. The V gene's germline CDR1 is SNHLY and CDR2 FYNNEI. CDR3 protein: CASRVTSGGDTQYF. The CDR3 DNA follows: TGTGCCAGCAGGGTGACGAGCGGTGGAGATACGCAGTATTTT.

V is TRBV29-1 and J is TRBJ2-5; 7 bases line up with TRBD2. This CDR3 is 14 amino acids long. V gave up 8 bases and J gave up 7 bases; unmatched junction bases: 16. CDR1 and CDR2 (germline): SQVTM, ANQGSEA. The CDR3 loop is CSLSGEDPSGTQYF. CDR3 nucleotides: TGCAGCCTAAGCGGGGAGGACCCCAGTGGGACCCAGTACTTC.

The chain is built from TRBV19 and TRBJ1-1; no firm D call. The germline gives CDR1 LNHDA, CDR2 SQIVND (reference sequence). The CDR3 contains 13 residues. Deletions cut 7 bases from V and 5 bases from J, with 14 bases between. The CDR3 DNA reads as TGTGCCAGTAAGGAGGCGCGGGGTACTGAAGCTTTCTTT. Protein: CASKEARGTEAFF.

The rearrangement links TRBV6-6 to TRBJ1-2; TRBD1 agrees at 10 bases. CDR3 length equals 16 residues. V lost 2 bases, J lost 3 bases, and 6 bases stayed unmatched. CDR1 and CDR2 (germline): MNHNY, SVGAGI (reference sequence). The CDR3 spells CASSYEGQGLDYGYTF. The CDR3 DNA sequence: TGTGCCAGCAGTTACGAGGGACAGGGGTTGGACTATGGCTACACCTTC.

The rearrangement joins TRBV11-3 to TRBJ1-1; 9 bases align to TRBD1. There are 14 residues in the CDR3. CDR1 and CDR2 from the germline V gene are SGHNT and YENEEA. V shed 0 bases, J shed 10 bases, and the junction held 6 bases outside the gene matches. The CDR3 sequence is CASSLEQGARIAFF. The CDR3 coding sequence is TGTGCCAGCAGCTTAGAACAGGGGGCGCGGATAGCTTTCTTT. Supplemented by reference TRBV11-3 and TRBJ1-1, the full variable domain reads EAGVVQSPRYKIIEKKQPVAFWCNPISGHNTLYWYLQNLGQGPELLIRYENEEAVDDSQLPKDRFSAERLKGVDSTLKIQPAELGDSAVYLCASSLEQGARIAFFGQGTRLTVV.

About this clone: The junction does not match germline at one end; this may be a read error. The rearrangement joins TRBV6-5 to TRBJ2-1; D possibly corresponds to TRBD2 (5 bases). Germline V gene sequence: CDR1 MNHEY, CDR2 SVGAGI. The CDR3 consists of 16 residues. The CDR3 DNA reads TGTGCCAGCAGTTACTCGGAGGAAAGCTCCTACAATGGGCAGTTCTTC. Encoded protein: CASSYSEESSYNGQFF.

This chain uses TRBV18 with TRBJ2-7, with TRBD1 matching 8 bases. Trimming at V came to 5 bases and at J to 5 bases, leaving 11 bases not matched to a gene. Looked up from germline, CDR1 is KGHSH and CDR2 is LQKENI. This CDR3 comprises 15 residues. The CDR3 spells CASSSVGTGDNEQYF. Written as DNA, the CDR3 is TGTGCCAGCTCATCTGTAGGGACAGGTGATAACGAGCAGTACTTC.

V and J are TRBV2 and TRBJ2-7; 9 bases align to TRBD1. J gave up 7 bases and V 7 bases, and 8 bases lay outside the gene matches. CDR1 and CDR2 from the germline V gene are SNHLY and FYNNEI. The CDR3 has 13 residues. The chain's CDR3 is CASNGDRVVEQYF. The DNA of the CDR3 is TGTGCCAGCAACGGGGACAGGGTCGTTGAGCAGTACTTC.

A word on this clone: One end of the junction is discordant with germline, which a read error may explain. The V gene is TRBV6-1, the J gene TRBJ1-3, with a weak D call TRBD1 (6 bases). Germline V gene lookup returns CDR1 MNHNS and CDR2 SASEGT. This CDR3 region has 13 residues. The CDR3 DNA follows: TGTGCCAGCCGGACAGAATCTGCAAACACCATATATTTT. It is translated as CASRTESANTIYF.

The CDR3, as DNA: TGTGCCTCTTGGACTAGCGGGAGTGGCACCGGGGAGCTGTTTTTT. This sequence encodes CASWTSGSGTGELFF. The chain has TRBV28 and TRBJ2-2, with 13 bases fitting TRBD2. The CDR3 spans 15 residues. Germline lookup yields CDR1 MDHEN and CDR2 SYDVKM. Trimming removed 11 bases from V and 4 bases from J; junction bases left unmatched: 7.

This sequence joins TRBV9 and TRBJ1-1; maybe TRBD1 (6 bases). There are 14 residues in the CDR3. Trimming shortened V by 5 bases and J by 3 bases, and 14 bases separated the two germline ends. The V gene's germline CDR1 is SGDLS and CDR2 YYNGEE. The CDR3 is CASRPGTPYTEAFF. CDR3 DNA sequence: TGTGCCAGCAGGCCCGGGACACCCTACACTGAAGCTTTCTTT. Complete variable domain (other parts from reference TRBV9 and TRBJ1-1): DSGVTQTPKHLITATGQRVTLRCSPRSGDLSVYWYQQSLDQGLQFLIQYYNGEERAKGNILERFSAQQFPDLHSELNLSSLELGDSALYFCASRPGTPYTEAFFGQGTRLTVV.